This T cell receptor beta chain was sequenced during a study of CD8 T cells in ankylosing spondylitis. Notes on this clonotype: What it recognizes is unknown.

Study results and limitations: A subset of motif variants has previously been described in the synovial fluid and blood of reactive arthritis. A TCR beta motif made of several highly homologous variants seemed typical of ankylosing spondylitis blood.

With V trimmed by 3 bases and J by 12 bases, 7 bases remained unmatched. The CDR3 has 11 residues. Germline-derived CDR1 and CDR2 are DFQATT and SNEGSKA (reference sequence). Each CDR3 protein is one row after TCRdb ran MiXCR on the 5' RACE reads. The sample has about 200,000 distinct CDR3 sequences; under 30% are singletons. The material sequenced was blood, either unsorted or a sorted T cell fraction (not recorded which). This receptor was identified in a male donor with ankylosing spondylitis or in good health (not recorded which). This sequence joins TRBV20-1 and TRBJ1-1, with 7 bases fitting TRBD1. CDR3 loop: CSASGDSRTFF. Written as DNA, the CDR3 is TGCAGTGCTAGCGGGGACAGCCGAACTTTCTTT.